One sample yielded the 12 T cell receptor beta chains listed below, sequenced in a study of shared clonotypes between healthy human individuals. TCRdb's table, derived via immunoSEQ multiplex PCR, lists solely in-frame clones and lacks some. The data contain roughly 1,100,000 clones, around 74% of them singletons. Source material: memory CD4+ T cells sorted from blood. Subset meaning: CD45RA-negative fraction. These TCRs come from a man in his late teens or twenties in good health.

The gene calls are TRBV29-1 and TRBJ1-2; D perhaps matches TRBD1 (5 bases). From germline, CDR1 is SQVTM and CDR2 ANQGSEA. There are 12 residues in the CDR3. The V and J ends lost 3 bases and 4 bases respectively, with 9 bases between them. CDR3 nucleotide sequence: TGCAGCGTTGACAGGGTTGGCTATGGCTACACCTTC. It codes for CSVDRVGYGYTF.

This chain links TRBV30 with TRBJ2-3, with D unclear. CDR1 is GTSNPN and CDR2 is SVGIG in the germline V gene (reference sequence). This CDR3 spans 13 amino acids. With 3 bases removed from V and 1 base from J, the gap between germline ends came to 8 bases. The CDR3 sequence: CAWRTAGTDTQYF. Written as DNA, the CDR3 is TGTGCCTGGAGAACGGCAGGCACAGATACGCAGTATTTT.

This clone was seen more than once but under ten times. A single base separates this from a much larger clone, so it may be a read error. Other DNA sequences within the sample encode an identical CDR3. CDR3 sequence (DNA): TGTGCCAGCAGGGGACAGGGGAACACCGGGGAGCTGTTTTTT. Encoded protein: CASRGQGNTGELFF. The J gene is TRBJ2-2, the V gene TRBV6-4, with 9 bases lining up with TRBD1. V was pared by 6 bases and J by 1 base, with 0 bases of the junction left unmatched. CDR3 length: 14 amino acids. CDR1 is MRHNA, CDR2 SNTAGT, per germline.

The chain combines TRBV7-2 with TRBJ2-1, with a possible D match to TRBD2 (6 bases). The CDR3 contains 13 residues. Trimming took off 3 bases at V and 7 bases at J, with 10 bases between the two ends. Germline V gene sequence: CDR1 SGHTA, CDR2 FQGNSA. The CDR3 sequence is CASSFTSGNEQFF. The CDR3 DNA is TGTGCCAGCAGCTTTACGAGCGGGAATGAGCAGTTCTTC. Together with reference TRBV7-2 and TRBJ2-1, the CDR3 gives the full variable domain: GAGVSQSPSNKVTEKGKDVELRCDPISGHTALYWYRQSLGQGLEFLIYFQGNSAPDKSGLPSDRFSAERTGGSVSTLTIQRTQQEDSAVYLCASSFTSGNEQFFGPGTRLTVL.

The chain is built from TRBV4-1 and TRBJ2-3; D is ambiguous. V lost 4 bases and J 3 bases, leaving 14 bases between the germline ends. The CDR3 spans 15 residues. Germline CDR1 reads MGHRA; CDR2 reads YSYEKL. The CDR3 sequence: CASSRGGIGTDTQYF. The DNA for the CDR3 is TGCGCCAGCAGCCGCGGCGGCATAGGGACAGATACGCAGTATTTT.

This chain connects TRBV7-2 to TRBJ2-6; 10 bases align to TRBD2. The CDR3 length is 15 residues. Germline CDR1 SGHTA, CDR2 FQGNSA. J was trimmed by 4 bases and V by 8 bases; bases with no gene match: 5. The CDR3, as DNA: TGTGCCAGCGGGACTAGCGTGGGCGGGGCCAACGTCCTGACTTTC. It specifies CASGTSVGGANVLTF.

This chain joins TRBV11-2 and TRBJ2-7; D is unresolved. Germline loops: CDR1 SGHAT, CDR2 FQNNGV. V was trimmed by 0 bases and J by 3 bases, leaving 12 bases between them. This CDR3 has 15 amino acids. CDR3 in amino acids: CASSLDGGEIYEQYF. CDR3 DNA: TGTGCCAGCAGCTTAGATGGTGGAGAGATCTACGAGCAGTACTTC.

In this sample, this clone turned up a few times. The chain combines TRBV9 with TRBJ1-2; D not certain. CDR3 length: 14 residues. V dropped 4 bases and J dropped 4 bases, with 14 bases sitting between them. Germline V gene sequence: CDR1 SGDLS, CDR2 YYNGEE. DNA of the CDR3: TGTGCCAGCAGCCCTGTGACCGGCCCCTATGGCTACACCTTC. It yields the protein CASSPVTGPYGYTF.

With regard to this clone: The same CDR3 also results from other DNA sequences found in this sample. This chain uses TRBV6-5 with TRBJ2-7, with D maybe TRBD1 (5 bases). V was clipped by 6 bases and J by 0 bases, with 9 bases between them. Germline-derived CDR1 and CDR2 are MNHEY and SVGAGI. The CDR3 has 13 amino acids. For the CDR3, the DNA is TGTGCCAGCAGGCGGCAGGGCTCCTACGAGCAGTACTTC. It specifies CASRRQGSYEQYF.

The chain has TRBV11-2 and TRBJ2-5; possible D gene TRBD1, 5 bases. The V and J ends lost 5 bases and 5 bases respectively, with 21 bases between them. CDR1 is SGHAT and CDR2 is FQNNGV in the germline V gene. This CDR3 is built from 16 residues. CDR3 protein: CASSRDANRFYETQYF. The CDR3 bases are TGTGCCAGCAGCCGCGACGCAAACAGGTTCTACGAGACCCAGTACTTC.

This chain uses TRBV25-1 with TRBJ2-1; 12 nucleotides match TRBD2. The CDR3 totals 16 residues. The V gene's germline CDR1 is MGHDK and CDR2 SYGVNS. The ends lost 10 bases at V and 4 bases at J; junction bases unmatched: 11. The CDR3 spells CATAWLAGGLYNEQFF. CDR3 sequence (DNA): TGTGCCACCGCGTGGCTAGCGGGGGGGCTTTACAATGAGCAGTTCTTC.

This clone was seen just once. Additional DNA sequences in this sample encode the identical CDR3. V and J are TRBV7-9 and TRBJ2-1; TRBD2 might be the D (6 bases). Germline V CDR1 and CDR2: SEHNR, FQNEAQ (reference sequence). V lost 1 base to trimming and J lost 3 bases, with 13 bases between them. CDR3 length: 16 residues. The CDR3 here is CASSLGTSGYYNEQFF. CDR3 nucleotide sequence: TGTGCCAGCAGCTTAGGGACCAGCGGGTACTACAATGAGCAGTTCTTC.